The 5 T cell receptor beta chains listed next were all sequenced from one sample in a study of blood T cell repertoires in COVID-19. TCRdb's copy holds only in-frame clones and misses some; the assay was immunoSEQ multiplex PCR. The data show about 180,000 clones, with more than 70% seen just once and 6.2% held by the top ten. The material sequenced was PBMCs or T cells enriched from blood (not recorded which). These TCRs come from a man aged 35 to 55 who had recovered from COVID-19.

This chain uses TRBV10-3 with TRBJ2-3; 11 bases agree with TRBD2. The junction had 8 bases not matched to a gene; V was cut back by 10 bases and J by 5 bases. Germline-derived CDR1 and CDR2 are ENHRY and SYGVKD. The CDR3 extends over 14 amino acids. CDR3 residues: CATNSGGVLDTQYF. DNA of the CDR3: TGTGCCACCAATAGCGGGGGGGTCCTAGATACGCAGTATTTT.

Written as DNA, the CDR3 is TGTGCCAGCAAGGAGCGGGGGGGATCCTACAATGAGCAGTTCTTC. This codes for CASKERGGSYNEQFF. The chain recombines TRBV7-2 with TRBJ2-1; 10 bases agree with TRBD2. This CDR3 contains 15 residues. Per germline, CDR1 SGHTA and CDR2 FQGNSA. Losses at the gene ends were 7 bases for V and 1 base for J; bases not matched to a gene: 4.

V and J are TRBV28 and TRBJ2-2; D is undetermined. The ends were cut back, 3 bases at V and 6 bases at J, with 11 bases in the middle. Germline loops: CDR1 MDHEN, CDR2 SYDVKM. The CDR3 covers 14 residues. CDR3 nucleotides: TGTGCCAGCAGTTTGCCGACAAGCTCCGGGGAGCTGTTTTTT. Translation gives CASSLPTSSGELFF.

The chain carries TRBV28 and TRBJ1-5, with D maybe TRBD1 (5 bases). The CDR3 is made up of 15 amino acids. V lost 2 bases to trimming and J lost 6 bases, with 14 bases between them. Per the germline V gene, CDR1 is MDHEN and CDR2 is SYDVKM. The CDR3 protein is CASSLVRGSGQPQHF. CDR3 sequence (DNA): TGTGCCAGCAGTTTAGTAAGGGGCTCGGGTCAGCCCCAGCATTTT.

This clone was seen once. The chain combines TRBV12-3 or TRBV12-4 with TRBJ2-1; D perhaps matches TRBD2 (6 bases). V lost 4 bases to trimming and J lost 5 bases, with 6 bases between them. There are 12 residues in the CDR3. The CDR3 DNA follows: TGTGCCAGCAGTTGGGGGGACAATGAGCAGTTCTTC. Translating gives CASSWGDNEQFF.